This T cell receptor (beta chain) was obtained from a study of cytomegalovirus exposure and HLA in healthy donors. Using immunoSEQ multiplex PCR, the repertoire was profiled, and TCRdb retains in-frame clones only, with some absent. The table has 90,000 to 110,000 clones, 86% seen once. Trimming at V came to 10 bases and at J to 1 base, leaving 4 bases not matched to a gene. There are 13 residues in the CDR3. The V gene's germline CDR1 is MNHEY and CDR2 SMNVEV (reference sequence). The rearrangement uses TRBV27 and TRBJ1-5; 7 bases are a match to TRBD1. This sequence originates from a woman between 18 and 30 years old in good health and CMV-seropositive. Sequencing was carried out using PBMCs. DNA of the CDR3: TGTGCCAAAACAGGGGACAGCAATCAGCCCCAGCATTTT. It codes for CAKTGDSNQPQHF.